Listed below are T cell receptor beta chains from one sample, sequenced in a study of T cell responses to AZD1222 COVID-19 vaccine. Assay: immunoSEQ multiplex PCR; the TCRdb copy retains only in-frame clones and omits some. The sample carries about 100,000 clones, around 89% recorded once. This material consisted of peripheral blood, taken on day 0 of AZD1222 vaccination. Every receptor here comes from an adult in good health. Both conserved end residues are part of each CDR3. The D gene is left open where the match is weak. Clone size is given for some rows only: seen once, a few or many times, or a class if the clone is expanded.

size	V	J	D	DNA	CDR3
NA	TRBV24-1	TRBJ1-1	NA	TGTGCCACCAGTGATTTTGCCGGACGTGAAGCTTTCTTT	CATSDFAGREAFF
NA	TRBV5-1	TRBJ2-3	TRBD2	TGCGCCAGCAGCATACTAGCGGGAGGGCCCACTAGCACAGATACGCAGTATTTT	CASSILAGGPTSTDTQYF
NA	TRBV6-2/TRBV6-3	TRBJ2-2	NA	TGTGCCAGCAGTTGGGCCGTTGCCGGGGAGCTGTTTTTT	CASSWAVAGELFF
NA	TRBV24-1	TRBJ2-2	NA	TGTGCCACCAGGGGTGAAGGGGAGCTGTTTTTT	CATRGEGELFF
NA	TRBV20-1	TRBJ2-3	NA	TGCAGTGCTACTCGTCAGGATACGCAGTATTTT	CSATRQDTQYF
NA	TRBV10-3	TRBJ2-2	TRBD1	TGTGCCATCAGTGAGTCGGGACAGGCGAACACCGGGGAGCTGTTTTTT	CAISESGQANTGELFF
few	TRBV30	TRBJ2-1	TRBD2	TGTGCCTGGGGGGGGGCCTACAATGAGCAGTTCTTC	CAWGGAYNEQFF
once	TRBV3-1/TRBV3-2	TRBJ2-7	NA	TGTGCCAGCAGCCAAGTCCGGGACTCCTTCTACGAGCAGTACTTC	CASSQVRDSFYEQYF
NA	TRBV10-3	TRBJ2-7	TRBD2	TGTGCCATCAGTGAGGTTACGGGAGGGCCCCACGAGCAGTACTTC	CAISEVTGGPHEQYF
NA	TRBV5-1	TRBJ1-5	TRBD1	TGCGCCAGCAGCTTGGAGAGGACAGGGTCTCTTTTTGATTGGGAGGGCAATCAGCCCCAGCATTTT	CASSLERTGSLFDWEGNQPQHF
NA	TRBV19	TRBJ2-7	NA	TGTGCCAGTAGTACTCTGGGGGACGGGATCCACGAGCAGTACTTC	CASSTLGDGIHEQYF
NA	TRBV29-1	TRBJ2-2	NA	TGCAGCGTTTATAAGCAGAACGCGAACACCGGGGAGCTGTTTTTT	CSVYKQNANTGELFF
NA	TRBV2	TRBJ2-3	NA	TGTGCCAGCGGAAGATCGAGGACAGATACGCAGTATTTT	CASGRSRTDTQYF
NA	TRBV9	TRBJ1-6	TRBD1	TGTGCCAGCAGCGCTGGGACAGATAATAATTCACCCCTCCACTTT	CASSAGTDNNSPLHF
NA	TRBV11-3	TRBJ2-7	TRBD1	TGTGCCAGCAGCCCAAGACAGGGACCATCCTCCTACGAGCAGTACTTC	CASSPRQGPSSYEQYF
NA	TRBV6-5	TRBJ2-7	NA	TGTGCCAGCAGTTATGGCCCCCCCCGATTCTACGAGCAGTACTTC	CASSYGPPRFYEQYF
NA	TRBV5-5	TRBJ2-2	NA	TGTGCCAGCAGCTTGAGTTTCGAACAGAACACCGGGGAGCTGTTTTTT	CASSLSFEQNTGELFF
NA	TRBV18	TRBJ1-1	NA	TGTGCCAGCTCACCATCAGACGCTACGAACACTGAAGCTTTCTTT	CASSPSDATNTEAFF
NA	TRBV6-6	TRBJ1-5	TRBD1	TGTGCCAGCAGTTCGCGACAGGGGGAGCTCAATCAGCCCCAGCATTTT	CASSSRQGELNQPQHF
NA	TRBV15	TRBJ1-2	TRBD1	TGTGCCACCAGCAGAGTCGGACAGGGGGTAGGCTACACCTTC	CATSRVGQGVGYTF
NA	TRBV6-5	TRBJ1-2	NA	TGTGCCAGCAGTCCACAGACTCCCTTCTATGGCTACACCTTC	CASSPQTPFYGYTF
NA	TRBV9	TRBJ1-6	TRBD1	TGTGCCAGCAGCCCTGGACAGGGGAAAAATTCACCCCTCCACTTT	CASSPGQGKNSPLHF
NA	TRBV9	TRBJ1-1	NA	TGTGCCAGCAGCGTAGACCCCTTAGCCATGAACACTGAAGCTTTCTTT	CASSVDPLAMNTEAFF
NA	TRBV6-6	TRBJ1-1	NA	TGTGCCAGCAGTCCACCCCTCCGGACAGCGAAACACAACACTGAAGCTTTCTTT	CASSPPLRTAKHNTEAFF
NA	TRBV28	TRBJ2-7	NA	TGTGCCAGCAGTCTGGTTGGGATCGGAAACTACGAGCAGTACTTC	CASSLVGIGNYEQYF
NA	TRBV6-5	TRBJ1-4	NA	TGTGCCAGCAGAGCTAATGAAAAACTGTTTTTT	CASRANEKLFF
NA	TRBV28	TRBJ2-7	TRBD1	TGTGCCAGCAGTTTGACAGGGGTCGAGCAGTACTTC	CASSLTGVEQYF
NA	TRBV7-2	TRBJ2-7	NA	TGTGCCAGCAGCCCCGACTACGAGCAGTACTTC	CASSPDYEQYF
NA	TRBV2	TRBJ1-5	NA	TGTGCCAGCAGCGCCCTGGGCCTGGGCAATCAGCCCCAGCATTTT	CASSALGLGNQPQHF
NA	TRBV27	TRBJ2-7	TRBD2	TGTGCCAGCAGTTTAATAGCGGGAGGGCCTTACGAGCAGTACTTC	CASSLIAGGPYEQYF
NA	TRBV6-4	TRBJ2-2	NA	TGTGCCAGCAGTGACTCCGGGGTCTCCGGGGAGCTGTTTTTT	CASSDSGVSGELFF
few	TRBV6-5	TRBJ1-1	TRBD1	TGTGCCAGCAGGGCAAGACAGGGCGGCACTGAAGCTTTCTTT	CASRARQGGTEAFF
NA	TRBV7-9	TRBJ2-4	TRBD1	TGTGCCAGCAGCTTAGCTCTTCGACAGGGCCAATCCCCCAAAAACATTCAGTACTTC	CASSLALRQGQSPKNIQYF
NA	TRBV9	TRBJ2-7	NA	TGTGCCAGCAGCGTAGCTGATATCGCCACAACTTACGAGCAGTACTTC	CASSVADIATTYEQYF
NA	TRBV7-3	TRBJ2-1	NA	TGTGCCAGCAGCTTAATGGACAATGAGCAGTTCTTC	CASSLMDNEQFF
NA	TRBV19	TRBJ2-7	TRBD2	TGTGCCAGTAGTATAGAACTAGCGGGCTACGAGCAGTACTTC	CASSIELAGYEQYF
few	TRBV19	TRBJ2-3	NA	TGTGCCAGCGCGGAGGACGGCAGCACAGATACGCAGTATTTT	CASAEDGSTDTQYF
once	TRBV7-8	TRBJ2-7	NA	TGTGCCAGCAGCTTATACAGGACCCCTATGGAGCAGTACTTC	CASSLYRTPMEQYF
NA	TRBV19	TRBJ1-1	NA	TGTGCCAGTAGTATTAGGGCAGGGAACACTGAAGCTTTCTTT	CASSIRAGNTEAFF
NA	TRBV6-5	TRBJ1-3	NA	TGTGCCAGCCGTACGTTTTCTACTGGAAACACCATATATTTT	CASRTFSTGNTIYF